One sample yielded the 28 T cell receptor beta chains listed below, sequenced in a study of Graves' ophthalmopathy and Graves' hyperthyroidism. TCR beta CDR3 regions were amplified from RNA transcripts. Second-round multiplex PCR followed a first-round RT-PCR using HTBI primers. One entry per CDR3 protein, called by TCRdb with MiXCR from the multiplex PCR reads. This table holds about 550,000 distinct CDR3 sequences, less than 45% found once. Sample: peripheral blood or thyroid tissue (not recorded which). These receptors were obtained from an adult man with Graves' hyperthyroidism.

Ten or more counts support this clonotype. The chain recombines TRBV12-3 or TRBV12-4 with TRBJ1-6; D not resolved. The CDR3 covers 13 residues. V lost 3 bases, J lost 13 bases, and 13 bases lay in between. The CDR3 protein is CASSFGQLGPLHF. The CDR3 DNA sequence: TGTGCCAGCAGTTTTGGGCAGCTTGGGCCCCTCCACTTT.

Comments on this clonotype: A much larger clonotype is one base distant, so this may be a read error. Likely a read error: the CDR3 ends without its conserved phenylalanine or tryptophan. The CDR3: CASKRDSGNTIYY. CDR3 DNA sequence: TGTGCCAGCAAACGGGACTCTGGAAACACCATATATTAT. V gene TRBV7-6 combines with J gene TRBJ1-3; no clear D gene. V was clipped by 7 bases and J by 0 bases, with 7 bases between them. Germline values: CDR1 SGHVS, CDR2 FNYEAQ. The CDR3 runs to 13 residues.

The chain couples TRBV15 to TRBJ1-1; D is ambiguous. The V end was cut by 3 bases, the J end by 0 bases, with 8 bases between. The CDR3 runs 14 residues. The germline CDR1 and CDR2 sequences are LNHNV and YYDKDF (reference sequence). The chain's CDR3 is CATSSSPLNTEAFF. CDR3 nucleotides: TGTGCCACCAGCAGCTCCCCACTGAACACTGAAGCTTTCTTT.

This clonotype was observed a handful of times. V is TRBV6-1 and J is TRBJ2-7; D is possibly TRBD1 (6 bases). V lost 1 base, J lost 3 bases, and 13 bases lay in between. Germline V CDR1 and CDR2: MNHNS, SASEGT. The CDR3 extends over 15 amino acids. The CDR3 DNA sequence: TGTGCCAGCAGTGAAGAGCGGACAGACTACTACGAGCAGTACTTC. As protein: CASSEERTDYYEQYF.

This clonotype appeared many times. The V gene is TRBV12-3 or TRBV12-4, the J gene TRBJ1-1, with TRBD1 matching over 10 bases. The CDR3 is made up of 14 amino acids. The ends lost 3 bases at V and 12 bases at J; junction bases unmatched: 10. The CDR3 loop reads CASSLVSGQGITFF. The CDR3 DNA reads TGTGCCAGCAGTTTGGTCTCGGGACAGGGGATAACTTTCTTT.

The CDR3, as DNA: TGTGCCACCAGCAGAGATCGGGCCTACTATGGCTACACCTTC. Its protein is CATSRDRAYYGYTF. The gene calls are TRBV15 and TRBJ1-2, with no clear D. The CDR3 sequence is 14 residues long. The V end was cut by 0 bases, the J end by 3 bases, with 8 bases between. Germline assignment: CDR1 LNHNV and CDR2 YYDKDF (reference sequence).

This clonotype was seen ten or more times. V is TRBV20-1 and J is TRBJ1-6, with 8 nucleotides matching TRBD1. Germline CDR1 reads DFQATT; CDR2 reads SNEGSKA (reference sequence). There are 15 residues in the CDR3. With V trimmed by 2 bases and J by 5 bases, 5 bases remained unmatched. CDR3 protein: CSARSGQGHNSPLHF. CDR3 bases: TGCAGTGCTAGATCCGGACAGGGTCATAATTCACCCCTCCACTTT.

This clonotype was counted between two and nine times. V and J are TRBV11-2 and TRBJ2-2, with 10 nucleotides matching TRBD2. This CDR3 has 20 amino acids. V lost 4 bases, J lost 1 base, and 15 bases stayed unmatched. The germline gives CDR1 SGHAT, CDR2 FQNNGV. The CDR3 DNA is TGTGCCAGCAGCTCACTCCCAAAACGACTAGCGGGCCTGAACACCGGGGAGCTGTTTTTT. Translation: CASSSLPKRLAGLNTGELFF.

The rearrangement joins TRBV2 to TRBJ1-2, with TRBD1 matching 7 bases. The CDR3 is 13 residues long. Trimming removed 4 bases from V and 4 bases from J; junction bases left unmatched: 3. Looked up from germline, CDR1 is SNHLY and CDR2 is FYNNEI. The CDR3 is CASSVGTVYGYTF. The CDR3 coding sequence is TGTGCCAGCAGTGTAGGGACAGTCTATGGCTACACCTTC.

This sequence joins TRBV7-3 and TRBJ2-7, with 9 bases lining up with TRBD1. Trimming removed 0 bases from V and 7 bases from J; junction bases left unmatched: 10. Germline V gene sequence: CDR1 SGHTA, CDR2 FQGTGA. The CDR3 runs 16 residues. This CDR3 is CASSLTGGQGGGEQYF. CDR3 DNA: TGTGCCAGCAGCTTAACGGGGGGACAGGGAGGCGGTGAGCAGTACTTC.

The V and J genes are TRBV20-1 and TRBJ1-4; perhaps TRBD1 as D (5 bases). The CDR3 contains 9 residues. The germline CDR1 and CDR2 sequences are DFQATT and SNEGSKA (reference sequence). Trimming took 5 bases from V and 16 from J, leaving 11 bases between them. The CDR3 DNA follows: TGCAGTGCTTCCGGGACCGCGTTTTTT. Protein: CSASGTAFF.

This clonotype was counted only a few times. This sequence joins TRBV7-9 and TRBJ1-1; D uncertain. Germline V lookup: CDR1 SEHNR, CDR2 FQNEAQ (reference sequence). This CDR3 spans 19 amino acids. The ends were cut back, 3 bases at V and 1 base at J, with 24 bases in the middle. The chain's CDR3 is CASSFSGMSRPRGNTEAFF. CDR3 nucleotide sequence: TGTGCCAGCAGCTTCTCGGGAATGTCTCGACCACGGGGGAACACTGAAGCTTTCTTT.

As for this clonotype: A read error may explain this, as a much larger clone is one base away. V usage is TRBV12-3 or TRBV12-4 and J usage is TRBJ1-2; TRBD1 is a possible D gene (5 bases). V was shortened by 3 bases and J by 8 bases, with 25 bases between the two germline ends. The CDR3 is 17 amino acids. The CDR3 sequence: CASSFILSAGGTGGYTF. In DNA, the CDR3 is TGTGCCAGCAGTTTTATCCTTAGTGCCGGAGGTACAGGAGGCTACACCTTC.

This clonotype has more than one count but fewer than ten. The chain couples TRBV24-1 to TRBJ2-2, with D unclear. The germline gives CDR1 KGHDR, CDR2 SFDVKD. The germline V and J ends were trimmed by 1 base and 4 bases, with 9 bases remaining between them. This CDR3 comprises 15 residues. In DNA form, the CDR3 reads TGTGCCACCAGTGATTTCACGACGACCACCGGGGAGCTGTTTTTT. This translates into CATSDFTTTTGELFF.

The CDR3 DNA sequence: TGTGCCAGCAGTGAGGACCTAGCGGACACAGATACGCAGTATTTT. It specifies CASSEDLADTDTQYF. The chain is built from TRBV2 and TRBJ2-3, with TRBD2 matching over 7 bases. This CDR3 has 15 residues. Germline V gene lookup returns CDR1 SNHLY and CDR2 FYNNEI. J gave up 2 bases and V 3 bases, and 5 bases lay outside the gene matches.

The rearrangement uses TRBV20-1 and TRBJ1-5; no reliable D call. This CDR3 spans 16 amino acids. Germline CDR1 reads DFQATT; CDR2 reads SNEGSKA (reference sequence). The V end lost 8 bases, the J end lost 0 bases, and 20 bases lay between the germline ends. The CDR3 protein is CSYGIGSSNSNQPQHF. The DNA of the CDR3 is TGCAGTTACGGTATCGGCAGTTCGAATAGCAATCAGCCCCAGCATTTT.

The chain employs TRBV12-5 and TRBJ2-1; D uncertain. Per germline, CDR1 LGHNT and CDR2 FRNRAP. Trimming took off 2 bases at V and 9 bases at J, with 11 bases between the two ends. There are 13 residues in the CDR3. CDR3 loop: CASGLPGDLEQFF. In DNA, the CDR3 is TGTGCTAGTGGTTTGCCCGGAGATCTTGAGCAGTTCTTC. Variable domain in full (rest from reference TRBV12-5 and TRBJ2-1): DARVTQTPRHKVTEMGQEVTMRCQPILGHNTVFWYRQTMMQGLELLAYFRNRAPLDDSGMPKDRFSAEMPDATLATLKIQPSEPRDSAVYFCASGLPGDLEQFFGPGTRLTVL.

There are a few counts of this clonotype. The chain is built from TRBV7-2 and TRBJ2-7, with 12 bases lining up with TRBD2. This CDR3 is built from 14 residues. The junction had 4 bases not matched to a gene; V was cut back by 1 base and J by 9 bases. Looked up from germline, CDR1 is SGHTA and CDR2 is FQGNSA. The CDR3 DNA follows: TGTGCCAGCAGCTTAGGACTAGCGGGAGTATGGCAGTACTTC. Translating gives CASSLGLAGVWQYF.

This chain connects TRBV10-3 to TRBJ2-2; D not certain. The CDR3 is 15 amino acids. Between the trimmed V and J ends, which lost 3 bases and 2 bases, there was a span of 10 bases. Germline-derived CDR1 and CDR2 are ENHRY and SYGVKD. Here the CDR3 DNA reads TGTGCCATCAGTGACAGGCTGCAAAACACCGGGGAGCTGTTTTTT. It yields the protein CAISDRLQNTGELFF.

Remarks on this clonotype: At one end the junction does not follow the germline gene, possibly because of a read error. The chain is built from TRBV9 and TRBJ2-7; 13 bases align to TRBD2. CDR3 length: 15 residues. Germline CDR1 reads SGDLS; CDR2 reads YYNGEE. The CDR3 DNA follows: TGTGCCAGCAGCGTCGGACTAGCGGGGGCCTACGGGCAGTACTTC. Protein product: CASSVGLAGAYGQYF.

This clonotype was detected only a few times. V usage is TRBV4-1 and J usage is TRBJ2-7; D is possibly TRBD1 (6 bases). The germline V and J ends were trimmed by 1 base and 3 bases, with 10 bases remaining between them. Germline V CDR1 and CDR2: MGHRA, YSYEKL. There are 14 residues in the CDR3. The chain's CDR3 is CASSQGGRGYEQYF. DNA of the CDR3: TGCGCCAGCAGCCAAGGAGGCAGGGGCTACGAGCAGTACTTC.

This clonotype was detected only a few times. This chain joins TRBV12-3 or TRBV12-4 and TRBJ1-2, with 8 bases fitting TRBD1. CDR3 length: 13 residues. The V and J ends lost 6 bases and 10 bases, in that order; junction bases with no gene match: 10. DNA of the CDR3: TGTGCCAGCAGCGGGACAGGCCAAGTTCCCTACACCTTC. Its translation is CASSGTGQVPYTF.

This clonotype was seen a few times. This chain joins TRBV6-6 and TRBJ2-7, with 7 bases aligning to TRBD2. This CDR3 comprises 14 residues. With 7 bases clipped from V and 3 bases from J, the junction kept 9 bases outside the gene matches. The germline V gene has CDR1 MNHNY and CDR2 SVGAGI (reference sequence). Written as DNA, the CDR3 is TGTGCCAGCATTTTTCACCGGGGGGACTACGAGCAGTACTTC. Residues: CASIFHRGDYEQYF.

In this sample, this clonotype turned up many times. The gene calls are TRBV2 and TRBJ1-3; maybe TRBD1 (6 bases). CDR1 is SNHLY, CDR2 FYNNEI, per germline. The CDR3 is made up of 14 amino acids. The germline V and J ends were trimmed by 10 bases and 2 bases, with 15 bases remaining between them. The CDR3 here is CATRQAAAGNTIYF. The CDR3 coding sequence is TGTGCCACCAGACAGGCGGCTGCTGGAAACACCATATATTTT.

At least ten counts were recorded for this clonotype. The chain carries TRBV20-1 and TRBJ2-2; D possibly corresponds to TRBD2 (6 bases). CDR3 size: 16 residues. The V end was cut by 0 bases, the J end by 6 bases, with 17 bases between. Germline CDR1 reads DFQATT; CDR2 reads SNEGSKA (reference sequence). This CDR3 reads CSARDFGRGQAGELFF. Written as DNA, the CDR3 is TGCAGTGCTAGAGATTTCGGGCGGGGTCAAGCCGGGGAGCTGTTTTTT.

The chain carries TRBV5-1 and TRBJ1-1, with D perhaps TRBD1 (6 bases). Trimming removed 4 bases from V and 8 bases from J, with 18 bases in between. The germline V gene encodes CDR1 SGHRS and CDR2 YFSETQ. This CDR3 comprises 14 residues. In nucleotides, the CDR3 is TGCGCCAGCAGCAACGGAGGGGGACCTCTGGAAGCTTTCTTT. This codes for CASSNGGGPLEAFF.

The chain links TRBV14 to TRBJ2-5; D is ambiguous. The last part of the DNA fits TRBJ2-1 better; the J call may be wrong. Per germline, CDR1 SGHDN and CDR2 FVKESK. The CDR3 contains 12 residues. As DNA, the CDR3 is TGTGCCAGCAGCCAAGTATTGGGTGAGCAGTTCTTC. The encoded protein is CASSQVLGEQFF.

V and J are TRBV29-1 and TRBJ2-7; D perhaps matches TRBD1 (6 bases). Per germline, CDR1 SQVTM and CDR2 ANQGSEA. Trimming removed 7 bases from V and 3 bases from J, with 13 bases in between. This CDR3 contains 12 residues. The CDR3 DNA follows: TGCAGCGCTACACCGACAGGCTACGAGCAGTACTTC. Its translation is CSATPTGYEQYF.